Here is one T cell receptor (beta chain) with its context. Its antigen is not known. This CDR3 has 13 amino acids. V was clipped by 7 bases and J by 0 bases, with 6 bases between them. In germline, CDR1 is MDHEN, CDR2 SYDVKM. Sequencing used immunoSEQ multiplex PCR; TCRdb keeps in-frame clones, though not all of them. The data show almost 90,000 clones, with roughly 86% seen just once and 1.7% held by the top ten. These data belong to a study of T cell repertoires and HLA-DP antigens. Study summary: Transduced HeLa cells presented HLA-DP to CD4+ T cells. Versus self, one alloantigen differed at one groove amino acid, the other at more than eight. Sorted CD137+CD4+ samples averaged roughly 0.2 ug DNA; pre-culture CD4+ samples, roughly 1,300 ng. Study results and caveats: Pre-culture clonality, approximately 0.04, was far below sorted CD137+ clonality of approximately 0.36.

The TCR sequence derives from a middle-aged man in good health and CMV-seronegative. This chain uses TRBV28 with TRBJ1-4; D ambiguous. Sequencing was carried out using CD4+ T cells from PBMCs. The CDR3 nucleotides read TGTGCCAGCACTCAGGCAACTAATGAAAAACTGTTTTTT. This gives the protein CASTQATNEKLFF.